This T cell receptor (beta chain) stems from a study of CD8 T cells in Susac syndrome. The CDR3 has 15 amino acids. Germline V gives CDR1 SGHRS, CDR2 YFSETQ. Trimming took 1 base from V and 5 from J; bases not matched to a gene: 4. RNA totalling 0.5 to 1 ug underwent reverse transcription with random hexamers. TCRdb analysed the immunoSEQ multiplex PCR reads with MiXCR anew, one entry per CDR3 protein. The repertoire holds roughly 100,000 distinct CDR3 sequences, with roughly 95% as singletons. CD8+ and CD4+ T cells taken from blood had their TCR beta sequenced. Recently defined diagnostic criteria for definite or probable disease were fulfilled by Susac syndrome patients. CD8+ and CD4+ T cells were negatively isolated; TEMRA cells were FACS-enriched.

The sequenced material came from CD8+ T cells from PBMCs. This chain links TRBV5-1 with TRBJ2-1; TRBD1 matches 9 bases. The receptor comes from a human donor with Susac syndrome. The CDR3 DNA reads as TGCGCCAGCAGCTTGTCCCGGGACAGGGACAATGAGCAGTTCTTC. Translating gives CASSLSRDRDNEQFF.